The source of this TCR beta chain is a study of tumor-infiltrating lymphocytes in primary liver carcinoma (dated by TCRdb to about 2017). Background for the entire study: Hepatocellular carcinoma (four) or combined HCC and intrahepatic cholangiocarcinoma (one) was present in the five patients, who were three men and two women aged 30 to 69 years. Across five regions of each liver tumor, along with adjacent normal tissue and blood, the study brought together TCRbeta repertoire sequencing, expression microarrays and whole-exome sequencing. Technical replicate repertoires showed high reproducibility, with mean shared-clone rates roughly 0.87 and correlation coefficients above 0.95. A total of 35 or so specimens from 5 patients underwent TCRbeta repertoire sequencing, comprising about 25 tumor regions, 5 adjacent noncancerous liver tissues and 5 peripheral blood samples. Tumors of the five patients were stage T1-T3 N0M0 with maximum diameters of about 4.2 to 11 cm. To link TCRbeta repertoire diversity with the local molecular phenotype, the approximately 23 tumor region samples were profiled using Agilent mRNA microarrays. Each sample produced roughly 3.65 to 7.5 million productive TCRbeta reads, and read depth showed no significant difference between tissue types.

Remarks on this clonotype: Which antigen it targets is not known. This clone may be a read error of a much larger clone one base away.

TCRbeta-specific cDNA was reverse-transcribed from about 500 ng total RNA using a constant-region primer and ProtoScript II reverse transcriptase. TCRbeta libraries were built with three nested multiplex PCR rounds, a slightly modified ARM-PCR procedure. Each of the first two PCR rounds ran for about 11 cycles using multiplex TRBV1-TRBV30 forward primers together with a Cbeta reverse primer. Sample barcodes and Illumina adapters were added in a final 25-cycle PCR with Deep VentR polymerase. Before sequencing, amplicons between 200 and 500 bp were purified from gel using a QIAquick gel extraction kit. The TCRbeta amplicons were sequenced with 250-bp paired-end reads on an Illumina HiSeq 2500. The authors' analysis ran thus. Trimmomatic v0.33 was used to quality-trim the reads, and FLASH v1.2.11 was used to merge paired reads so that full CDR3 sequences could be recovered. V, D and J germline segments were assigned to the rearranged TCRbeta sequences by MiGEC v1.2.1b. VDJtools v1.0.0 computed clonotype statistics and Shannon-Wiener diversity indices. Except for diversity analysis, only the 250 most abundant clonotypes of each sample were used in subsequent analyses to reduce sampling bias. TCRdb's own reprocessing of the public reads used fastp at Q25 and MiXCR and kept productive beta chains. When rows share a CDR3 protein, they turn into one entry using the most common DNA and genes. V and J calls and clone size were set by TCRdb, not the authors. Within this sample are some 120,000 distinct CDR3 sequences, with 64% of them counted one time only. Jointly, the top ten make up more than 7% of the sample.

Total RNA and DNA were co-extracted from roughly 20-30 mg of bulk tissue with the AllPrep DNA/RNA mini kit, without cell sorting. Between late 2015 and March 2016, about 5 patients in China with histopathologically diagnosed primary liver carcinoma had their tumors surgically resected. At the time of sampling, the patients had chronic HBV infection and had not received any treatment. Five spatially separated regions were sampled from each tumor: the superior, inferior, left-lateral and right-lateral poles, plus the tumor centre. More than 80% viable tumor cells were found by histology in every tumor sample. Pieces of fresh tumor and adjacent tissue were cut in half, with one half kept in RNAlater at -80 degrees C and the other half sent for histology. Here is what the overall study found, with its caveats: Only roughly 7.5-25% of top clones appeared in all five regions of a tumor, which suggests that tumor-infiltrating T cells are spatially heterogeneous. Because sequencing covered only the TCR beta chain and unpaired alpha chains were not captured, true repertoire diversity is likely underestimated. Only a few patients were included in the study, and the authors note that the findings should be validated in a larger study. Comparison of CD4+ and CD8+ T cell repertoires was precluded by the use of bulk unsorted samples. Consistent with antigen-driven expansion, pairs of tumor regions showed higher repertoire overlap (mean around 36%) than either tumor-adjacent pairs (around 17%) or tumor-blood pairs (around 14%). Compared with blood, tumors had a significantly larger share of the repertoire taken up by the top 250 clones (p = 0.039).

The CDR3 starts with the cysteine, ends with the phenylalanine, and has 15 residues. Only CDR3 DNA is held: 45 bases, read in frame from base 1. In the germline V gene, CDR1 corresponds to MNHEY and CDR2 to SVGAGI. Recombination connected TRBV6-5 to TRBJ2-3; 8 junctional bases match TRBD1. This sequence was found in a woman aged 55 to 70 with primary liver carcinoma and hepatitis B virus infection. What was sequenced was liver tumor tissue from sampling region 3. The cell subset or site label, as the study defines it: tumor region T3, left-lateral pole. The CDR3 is CANSRTGFGTDTQYF. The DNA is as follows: TGTGCCAACAGTCGGACAGGGTTCGGTACAGATACGCAGTATTTT.